This T cell receptor (beta chain) was recovered during a study of blood T cell repertoires in COVID-19. On the study more broadly: The study drew acute and convalescent COVID-19 samples from the United States, Italy and Spain. Sample material is recorded as cDNA or gDNA derived from T cells, B-cell-depleted T cells, or PBMCs.

Authors' analysis steps: Researchers report that nucleated cell counts were estimated from reference gene primer amplification. The repertoire was sequenced with immunoSEQ multiplex PCR; TCRdb's copy has only in-frame clones and lacks some. That table is the source of V, J and clone size, and D and trimming were worked out from the DNA. This sample has about 200,000 clones, with approximately 82% found just once. The germline gives CDR1 SGHTA, CDR2 FQGTGA. With V trimmed by 0 bases and J by 4 bases, 7 bases remained unmatched. This CDR3 has 16 residues. The rearrangement joins TRBV7-3 to TRBJ2-5; 8 bases align to TRBD2. The origin of this receptor is a human donor with acute or convalescent COVID-19. The donor label of this sample is uncertain. Sequencing was carried out using peripheral blood. DNA for the CDR3: TGTGCCAGCAGCTTAACAGGAGCGGGAGACCGAGAGACCCAGTACTTC. Amino acid sequence: CASSLTGAGDRETQYF.